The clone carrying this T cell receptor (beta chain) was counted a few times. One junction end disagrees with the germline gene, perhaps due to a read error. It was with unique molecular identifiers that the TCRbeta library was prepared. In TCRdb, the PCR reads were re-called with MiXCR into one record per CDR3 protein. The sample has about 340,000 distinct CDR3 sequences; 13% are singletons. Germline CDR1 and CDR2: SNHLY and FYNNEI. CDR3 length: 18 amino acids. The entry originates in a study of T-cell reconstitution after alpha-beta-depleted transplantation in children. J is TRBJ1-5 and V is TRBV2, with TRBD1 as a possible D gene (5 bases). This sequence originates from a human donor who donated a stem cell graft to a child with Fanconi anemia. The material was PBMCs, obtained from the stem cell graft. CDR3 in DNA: TGTACCAGCTGTTTAAGCGAGGGGATAAGGAATAGCAATCAGCCCCAGCATTTT. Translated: CTSCLSEGIRNSNQPQHF.